This TCR beta chain was observed in a study of blood T cells in healthy people across ages. Study-wide results and caveats: Long-lived and aged donors differed, with more naive CD4+ cells and higher diversity in the long-lived.

Concerning this clonotype: The antigen is unknown.

Extracted total RNA amounted to at least 5 micrograms for each sample. CDR3 length equals 16 residues. Germline trimming cut 5 bases from V and 5 bases from J; bases unmatched to any gene: 10. From germline, CDR1 is MDHEN and CDR2 SYDVKM. A J-beta primer mix and a sample-barcoded 5' primer were used in a second PCR of roughly 6 to 11 cycles. In TCRdb, the 5' RACE reads were re-called with MiXCR into one record per CDR3 protein. Of 1.5 million to 2 million distinct CDR3 sequences in the sample, about 50% were seen once. The sequence derives from a woman between 35 and 50 years old in good health. The material sequenced was blood. The gene calls are TRBV28 and TRBJ2-5; TRBD1 agrees at 11 bases. CDR3 protein: CASSTKDRGLGETQYF. CDR3 nucleotides: TGTGCCAGCAGTACCAAGGACAGGGGGCTAGGGGAGACCCAGTACTTC.